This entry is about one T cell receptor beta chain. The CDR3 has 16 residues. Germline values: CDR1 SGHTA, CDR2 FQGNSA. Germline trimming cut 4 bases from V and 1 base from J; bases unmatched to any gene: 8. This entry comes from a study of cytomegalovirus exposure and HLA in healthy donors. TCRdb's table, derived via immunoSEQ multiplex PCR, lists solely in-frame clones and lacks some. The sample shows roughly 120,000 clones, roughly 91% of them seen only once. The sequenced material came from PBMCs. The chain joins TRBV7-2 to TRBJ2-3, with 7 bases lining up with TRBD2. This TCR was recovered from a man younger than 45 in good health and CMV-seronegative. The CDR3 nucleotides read TGTGCCAGCAGCTGGGGAAGCGGGGTAGGCACAGATACGCAGTATTTT. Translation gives CASSWGSGVGTDTQYF.